The present T cell receptor beta chain was sequenced within a study of beta chain features in type 1 diabetes. Study at large: The study found patients and healthy donors alike in age, gender and cell yields.

Sequenced material consisted of expressed TCRB transcripts (all of the isolated RNA was reverse transcribed). The protocol was immunoSEQ multiplex PCR, while the TCRdb copy is restricted to in-frame clones and leaves out a portion. This table has about 140,000 clones, 9.5% to 10% appearing once. Remarks on this clone: Germline is not matched at one junction end, which may reflect a read error.

CDR3 length: 16 amino acids. The V gene's germline CDR1 is SGHDT and CDR2 YYEEEE. Sequencing was performed on central memory CD4+ T cells from blood. This sequence originates from a woman aged 40 to 50 in good health. This chain links TRBV5-6 with TRBJ2-5; TRBD2 aligns across 9 bases. CDR3 sequence: CASSLLRGGNQGTQYF. CDR3 bases: TGTGCCAGCAGCTTACTGCGGGGGGGTAACCAAGGGACCCAGTACTTC.